Listed below are T cell receptor beta chains from one sample, sequenced in a study of T cell changes during pregnancy in multiple sclerosis. Profiling relied on immunoSEQ multiplex PCR, and the TCRdb table lists in-frame clones only, not all of them. The profile shows over 35,000 clones, 91% of them singletons. Sequences were derived from CD8+ T cells from peripheral blood mononuclear cells, sampled before pregnancy. All receptors derive from a female donor with multiple sclerosis, enrolled in a pregnancy study. Each CDR3 is given with its conserved first and last residue. D genes are given only for firm matches. Only some rows state a clone size, as once, few, many or a class for expanded clones.

TRBJ2-3	TRBV28	.	.	CASSLEGLEFGTDTQYF	TGTGCCAGCAGTTTAGAGGGCCTAGAGTTCGGCACAGATACGCAGTATTTT
TRBJ2-5	TRBV19	TRBD2	.	CASSTLIAGTKEETQYF	TGTGCCAGTAGTACCCTCATAGCGGGGACGAAGGAGGAGACCCAGTACTTC
TRBJ2-1	TRBV27	.	.	CASSFVSLAANEQFF	TGTGCCAGCAGTTTTGTTAGTCTGGCGGCGAATGAGCAGTTCTTC
TRBJ2-1	TRBV27	TRBD1	.	CASSRATGGPEQFF	TGTGCCAGCAGTCGGGCAACAGGGGGCCCTGAGCAGTTCTTC
TRBJ2-7	TRBV18	.	.	CASSPVTGSYEQYF	TGTGCCAGCTCACCAGTCACAGGATCCTACGAGCAGTACTTC
TRBJ2-1	TRBV10-1	.	.	CASSDDTSSYNEQFF	TGCGCCAGCAGTGATGACACCAGCTCCTACAATGAGCAGTTCTTC
TRBJ2-5	TRBV14	TRBD2	.	CASSLYGLAGGGETQYF	TGTGCCAGCAGCCTTTACGGACTAGCGGGAGGAGGTGAGACCCAGTACTTC
TRBJ2-1	TRBV7-9	.	.	CASSYYKNEQFF	TGTGCCAGCAGTTATTACAAAAATGAGCAGTTCTTC
TRBJ2-3	TRBV30	TRBD2	medium-sized	CAWSIGIQREVGTDTQYF	TGTGCCTGGAGTATCGGTATCCAGCGGGAGGTAGGAACAGATACGCAGTATTTT
TRBJ2-5	TRBV21-1	.	.	CASSKVGWALRTQYF	TGTGCCAGCAGCAAAGTAGGTTGGGCACTTAGGACCCAGTACTTC
TRBJ1-3	TRBV5-3	.	.	CARRYTQGLPGNTIYF	TGTGCCAGAAGATACACCCAGGGTCTTCCTGGAAACACCATATATTTT
TRBJ2-7	TRBV4-3	.	.	CASSLSTRREQYF	TGCGCCAGCAGCCTTTCGACTAGGCGAGAGCAGTACTTC
TRBJ2-3	TRBV7-9	TRBD2	.	CASSHPSGKRTDTQYF	TGTGCCAGCAGCCATCCTAGCGGAAAACGGACAGATACGCAGTATTTT
TRBJ1-5	TRBV5-4	.	.	CASSLEGVGQPQHF	TGTGCCAGCAGCTTGGAAGGGGTCGGGCAGCCCCAGCATTTT
TRBJ2-7	TRBV6-1	TRBD2	.	CASSEARSGRTYEQYF	TGTGCCAGCAGTGAAGCTCGAAGCGGGAGGACCTACGAGCAGTACTTC
TRBJ2-1	TRBV6-5	.	.	CASRTDSSYNEQFF	TGTGCCAGCAGGACTGACAGCTCCTACAATGAGCAGTTCTTC
TRBJ1-2	TRBV28	.	.	CASRSEAGYTF	TGTGCCAGCAGGTCCGAGGCTGGCTACACCTTC
TRBJ1-4	TRBV27	TRBD1	.	CASSTLETGSAGKLFF	TGTGCCAGCAGTACCCTCGAGACAGGGTCTGCGGGAAAACTGTTTTTT
TRBJ1-1	TRBV28	.	.	CASSFQLNTEAFF	TGTGCCAGCAGTTTTCAGTTGAACACTGAAGCTTTCTTT
TRBJ2-4	TRBV5-8	.	.	CASTQTDSSGAKNIQYF	TGTGCCAGCACCCAAACCGACAGCAGCGGGGCCAAAAACATTCAGTACTTC
TRBJ2-5	TRBV7-9	.	.	CASSSLLDRYQETQYF	TGTGCCAGCAGCTCCTTACTAGACCGGTACCAAGAGACCCAGTACTTC
TRBJ2-7	TRBV27	.	.	CASSSYGGPTYEQYF	TGTGCCAGCAGTTCCTATGGCGGGCCTACCTACGAGCAGTACTTC
TRBJ1-1	TRBV5-8	TRBD1	once	CASSLRDRGWNTEAFF	TGTGCCAGCAGCTTGAGGGACAGGGGATGGAACACTGAAGCTTTCTTT
TRBJ2-1	TRBV27	TRBD2	once	CASSSGGRGRGEQFF	TGTGCCAGCAGTTCCGGCGGGAGGGGAAGGGGTGAGCAGTTCTTC
TRBJ1-3	TRBV7-9	.	few	CASSSRTASGNTIYF	TGTGCCAGCAGCTCCCGGACAGCCTCTGGAAACACCATATATTTT
TRBJ2-1	TRBV28	.	.	CASSLSGDRVHNEQFF	TGTGCCAGCAGTTTAAGTGGCGACCGGGTCCACAATGAGCAGTTCTTC
TRBJ2-5	TRBV5-4	TRBD1	.	CASSFYGQGDQETQYF	TGTGCCAGCAGCTTCTACGGACAGGGAGACCAAGAGACCCAGTACTTC
TRBJ2-3	TRBV7-9	.	.	CASSLSYTDTQYF	TGTGCCAGCAGTTTAAGCTACACAGATACGCAGTATTTT
TRBJ2-3	TRBV13	.	.	CASSLALSTDTQYF	TGTGCCAGCAGCTTAGCACTAAGCACAGATACGCAGTATTTT
TRBJ2-2	TRBV6-4	TRBD1	.	CASSEGQGNTGELFF	TGTGCCAGCAGTGAAGGACAGGGGAACACCGGGGAGCTGTTTTTT
TRBJ2-3	TRBV19	.	.	CASSQWDWSDTQYF	TGTGCCAGTAGCCAATGGGACTGGTCAGATACGCAGTATTTT
TRBJ1-2	TRBV6-6	TRBD1	.	CASSPTGGGYTF	TGTGCCAGCAGTCCGACAGGGGGTGGCTACACCTTC
TRBJ2-5	TRBV7-9	.	.	CASSLVSEETQYF	TGTGCCAGCAGCTTAGTCAGCGAAGAGACCCAGTACTTC
TRBJ1-6	TRBV30	TRBD1	.	CAWSSGQGYNSPLHF	TGTGCCTGGAGTTCCGGACAGGGCTATAATTCACCCCTCCACTTT
TRBJ1-4	TRBV29-1	.	.	CSADSGGQEKLFF	TGCAGCGCGGACTCGGGAGGTCAGGAAAAACTGTTTTTT
TRBJ2-4	TRBV2	.	few	CASSEAGVGRGDIQYF	TGTGCCAGCAGTGAAGCGGGCGTGGGGCGGGGTGACATTCAGTACTTC
TRBJ2-7	TRBV5-3	TRBD2	.	CARSPLLEPDLQTSGDPTPGEQYF	TGTGCCAGAAGCCCCCTACTTGAACCGGACCTTCAGACTAGCGGGGACCCTACACCCGGCGAGCAGTACTTC
TRBJ1-6	TRBV5-6	.	.	CASSLGGSNSPLHF	TGTGCCAGCAGCTTGGGCGGGAGTAATTCACCCCTCCACTTT
TRBJ1-5	TRBV6-1	.	.	CASSEFYWAGQPQHF	TGTGCCAGCAGTGAATTTTATTGGGCCGGTCAGCCCCAGCATTTT
TRBJ1-4	TRBV15	TRBD1	.	CATSSTTGGVEKLFF	TGTGCCACCAGCAGCACAACAGGGGGGGTTGAAAAACTGTTTTTT
TRBJ1-1	TRBV6-5	.	.	CASSPLTRGNTEAFF	TGTGCCAGCAGCCCCCTAACGAGAGGGAACACTGAAGCTTTCTTT
TRBJ1-1	TRBV7-9	TRBD1	.	CASSSIGQASEAFF	TGTGCCAGCAGCTCGATAGGACAGGCTAGTGAAGCTTTCTTT
TRBJ2-1	TRBV4-2	TRBD1	.	CASSQDTTGGYNEQFF	TGTGCCAGCAGCCAAGATACGACAGGGGGGTACAATGAGCAGTTCTTC
TRBJ1-4	TRBV29-1	TRBD1	.	CSAEGDRDEKLFF	TGCAGCGCGGAGGGGGACAGGGATGAAAAACTGTTTTTT
TRBJ2-1	TRBV6-6	.	.	CASSYSWDERAEQFF	TGTGCCAGCAGTTACTCGTGGGATGAGCGGGCTGAGCAGTTCTTC
TRBJ1-2	TRBV28	.	.	CASSRTETGSRGYTF	TGTGCCAGCAGCCGTACCGAAACAGGGTCCCGTGGCTACACCTTC
TRBJ2-3	TRBV6-4	TRBD1	.	CASSGQGDADTQYF	TGTGCCAGCAGTGGACAGGGTGACGCAGATACGCAGTATTTT
TRBJ2-2	TRBV9	TRBD1	.	CASSGRAGTANTGELFF	TGTGCCAGCAGCGGCCGTGCCGGGACAGCCAACACCGGGGAGCTGTTTTTT
TRBJ1-2	TRBV6-1	TRBD1	.	CASSALGTGRAGYTF	TGTGCCAGCAGTGCCTTGGGGACAGGGCGAGCAGGCTACACCTTC
TRBJ1-2	TRBV29-1	.	.	CSVAGNYGYTF	TGCAGCGTTGCGGGGAACTATGGCTACACCTTC
TRBJ2-3	TRBV7-9	TRBD2	.	CASSSSSGSYTQYF	TGTGCCAGCAGCTCCTCTAGCGGGAGTTATACGCAGTATTTT
TRBJ2-1	TRBV19	TRBD2	.	CASSAGGRTYNEQFF	TGTGCCAGTTCAGCGGGAGGGCGTACCTACAATGAGCAGTTCTTC
TRBJ2-2	TRBV27	.	.	CASSLTAGGELFF	TGTGCCAGCAGTTTGACAGCTGGCGGGGAGCTGTTTTTT
TRBJ2-5	TRBV6-1	TRBD1	.	CASSVDRAYQETQYF	TGTGCCAGCAGTGTGGACAGGGCGTACCAAGAGACCCAGTACTTC
TRBJ2-7	TRBV7-6	.	.	CASQDREGAYEQYF	TGTGCCAGCCAGGACAGGGAGGGAGCGTACGAGCAGTACTTC